This record concerns one TCR beta chain sequence. No antigen is known for it. This entry is derived from a study of cytomegalovirus exposure and HLA in healthy donors. Study-wide background: One earlier analysis, a look at some 180 million T cells, found fewer than 140 million unique TCR beta sequences.

Findings and caveats of the study: The study flagged some 170 TCR beta chains as cytomegalovirus-associated. The later analysis indicated that the majority of CMV-associated TCR beta chains appeared HLA-restricted. In a later analysis, DRB1 alleles had the most associated TCRs; HLA-C alleles the fewest.

The germline V gene encodes CDR1 SGHNT and CDR2 YYREEE (reference sequence). V was cut by 4 bases and J by 0 bases, with 12 bases left in between. This CDR3 is built from 15 residues. The PCR used 60 Vbeta and 13 Jbeta primers. The protocol was immunoSEQ multiplex PCR, while the TCRdb copy is restricted to in-frame clones and leaves out a portion. The sample data list about 140,000 clones. The chain combines TRBV5-4 with TRBJ2-3; D gene unclear. The TCR originated in a woman in her late teens or twenties in good health and CMV-seronegative. Sequencing was performed on PBMCs. CDR3 bases: TGTGCCAGCAGCCCCTACCAGACTAGCACAGATACGCAGTATTTT. Translating gives CASSPYQTSTDTQYF.